This passage covers 16 T cell receptor beta chains from one sample sequenced in a study of post-analysis software for immune sequencing data. No antigen is known for these receptors. Libraries were made from TCR beta cDNA, and they carried unique molecular identifiers. TCRdb itself ran the PCR reads through MiXCR, one entry per CDR3 protein. The table has a few hundred thousand distinct CDR3 sequences, around 37% seen once. Points from the study as a whole: Patients carried four or five TRBV segments more frequently than controls did, and TRBV5-6, TRBV5-1 and TRBV20-1 were among them.

Material: blood. The source is a girl aged 10-17 years with multiple sclerosis.

In this sample, this clonotype turned up once. The V and J genes are TRBV6-5 and TRBJ2-2; TRBD1 matches 8 bases. From germline, CDR1 is MNHEY and CDR2 SVGAGI. There are 14 residues in the CDR3. Trimming took 6 bases from V and 6 from J; bases not matched to a gene: 6. CDR3 in amino acids: CASRDQGASGELFF. CDR3 nucleotides: TGTGCCAGCAGGGACCAGGGGGCGTCCGGGGAGCTGTTTTTT.

This clonotype was counted only a few times. This chain uses TRBV5-5 with TRBJ2-3; 8 bases align to TRBD2. J lost 9 bases, V lost 3 bases, and 12 bases had no gene match. The germline V gene encodes CDR1 SGHKS and CDR2 YYEKEE (reference sequence). The CDR3 covers 15 residues. DNA of the CDR3: TGTGCCAGCAGCTCACGGGGGGGCCACATGGGGACGCAGTATTTT. This encodes CASSSRGGHMGTQYF. Using reference TRBV5-5 and TRBJ2-3 for the parts outside the CDR3, the full variable domain is DAGVTQSPTHLIKTRGQQVTLRCSPISGHKSVSWYQQVLGQGPQFIFQYYEKEERGRGNFPDRFSARQFPNYSSELNVNALLLGDSALYLCASSSRGGHMGTQYFGPGTRLTVL.

This rearrangement joins TRBV6-6 to TRBJ1-2; 7 bases fit TRBD1. The germline V gene has CDR1 MNHNY and CDR2 SVGAGI (reference sequence). The V and J ends lost 8 bases and 2 bases, in that order; junction bases with no gene match: 5. This CDR3 contains 13 residues. CDR3 residues: CASAGDRNYGYTF. CDR3 sequence (DNA): TGTGCCAGCGCGGGGGACAGAAACTATGGCTACACCTTC.

Only a few counts were recorded for this clonotype. The chain joins TRBV7-2 to TRBJ2-1; 15 bases map to TRBD2. Trimming took 0 bases from V and 7 from J; bases not matched to a gene: 4. This CDR3 spans 17 amino acids. Germline assignment: CDR1 SGHTA and CDR2 FQGNSA. For the CDR3, the DNA is TGTGCCAGCAGCTTAGCTTGGACTAGCGGGGGGGGGAATGAGCAGTTCTTC. Translation gives CASSLAWTSGGGNEQFF.

The chain couples TRBV3-1 to TRBJ2-3, with TRBD2 matching 13 bases. CDR3 length: 19 amino acids. Germline V lookup: CDR1 LGHDT, CDR2 YNNKEL (reference sequence). Trimming took 4 bases from V and 5 from J; bases not matched to a gene: 15. CDR3 nucleotide sequence: TGTGCCAGCAGCCTAGGACTAGCGGGGGCCTTAGGGAATGGAGATACGCAGTATTTT. Encoded protein: CASSLGLAGALGNGDTQYF.

This clonotype showed up just a few times. The chain has TRBV11-1 and TRBJ2-5; TRBD1 aligns across 10 bases. The DNA end favors TRBJ2-7, so the J call may be wrong. The V gene's germline CDR1 is SGHAT and CDR2 FQDESV (reference sequence). The CDR3 loop spans 15 amino acids. DNA for the CDR3: TGTGCCAGCAGCCCCCTGGGACAGGGGATTTACGAGCAGTACTTC. Its translation: CASSPLGQGIYEQYF.

The chain has TRBV12-3 or TRBV12-4 and TRBJ2-3; 11 nucleotides line up with TRBD2. Losses at the gene ends were 3 bases for V and 4 bases for J; bases not matched to a gene: 6. This CDR3 has 16 residues. CDR3 loop: CASSFSSGGPPDTQYF. The CDR3 DNA sequence: TGTGCCAGCAGTTTTTCTAGCGGGGGGCCACCAGATACGCAGTATTTT.

The V call is TRBV29-1, the J call TRBJ2-1; D might be TRBD1 (6 bases). The V gene's germline CDR1 is SQVTM and CDR2 ANQGSEA. The CDR3 consists of 15 residues. Trimming took 0 bases from V and 6 from J, leaving 15 bases between them. Here the CDR3 reads CSVEDTFGRGNEQFF. CDR3 in DNA: TGCAGCGTTGAAGATACCTTCGGCAGGGGCAATGAGCAGTTCTTC.

This clonotype was seen at least ten times. The chain is built from TRBV7-2 and TRBJ1-2, with 8 bases fitting TRBD1. CDR1 is SGHTA, CDR2 FQGNSA, per germline. The CDR3 extends over 13 amino acids. Trimming took 5 bases from V and 4 from J; bases not matched to a gene: 3. The CDR3 bases are TGTGCCAGCAGCCTGGACAGGGCCTATGGCTACACCTTC. Amino acids: CASSLDRAYGYTF.

The V call is TRBV5-6, the J call TRBJ2-2; D possibly matches TRBD1 or TRBD2 (6 bases each). The length of the CDR3 is 17 residues. CDR1 and CDR2 from the germline V gene are SGHDT and YYEEEE. Trimming took 1 base from V and 7 from J, leaving 20 bases between them. The CDR3 reads CASSLKLTGALGGELFF. CDR3 in DNA: TGTGCCAGCAGCTTGAAACTAACGGGGGCCCTCGGCGGGGAGCTGTTTTTT.

The J gene is TRBJ2-1, the V gene TRBV13; D is uncertain. Trimming stripped 0 bases from V and 2 bases from J, with 14 bases between. This CDR3 comprises 17 residues. Per the germline V gene, CDR1 is PRHDT and CDR2 is FYEKMQ (reference sequence). CDR3 region: CASSLGDQDSAYNEQFF. The CDR3, as DNA: TGTGCCAGCAGCTTAGGGGATCAGGATTCCGCCTACAATGAGCAGTTCTTC.

This clonotype was seen only once. The V gene is TRBV9, the J gene TRBJ1-1, with D perhaps TRBD1 (5 bases). Trimming cost V 4 bases and J 1 base, with 14 bases left between them. This CDR3 region has 15 residues. CDR1 SGDLS and CDR2 YYNGEE come from the germline V gene. DNA for the CDR3: TGTGCCAGCAGCCAAACCACGGGGCCGAACACTGAAGCTTTCTTT. It specifies CASSQTTGPNTEAFF. The full variable domain, rest sourced from reference TRBV9 and TRBJ1-1, is DSGVTQTPKHLITATGQRVTLRCSPRSGDLSVYWYQQSLDQGLQFLIQYYNGEERAKGNILERFSAQQFPDLHSELNLSSLELGDSALYFCASSQTTGPNTEAFFGQGTRLTVV.

This clonotype was seen only a few times. The chain uses TRBV20-1 and TRBJ2-1, with 14 bases aligning to TRBD2. Losses at the gene ends were 6 bases for V and 3 bases for J; bases not matched to a gene: 7. The CDR3 runs 16 residues. CDR1 is DFQATT, CDR2 SNEGSKA, per germline (reference sequence). CDR3 sequence: CSAPGTSGGNYNEQFF. Written as DNA, the CDR3 is TGCAGTGCCCCCGGGACTAGCGGGGGCAACTACAATGAGCAGTTCTTC.

The J gene is TRBJ2-1, the V gene TRBV4-2; D perhaps matches TRBD2 (6 bases). V gave up 4 bases and J gave up 4 bases, with 11 bases separating them. This CDR3 spans 14 amino acids. The V gene's germline CDR1 is LGHNA and CDR2 YNFKEQ. The CDR3 here is CASSPGLIYNEQFF. Here the CDR3 DNA reads TGTGCCAGCAGCCCGGGACTCATTTACAATGAGCAGTTCTTC.

The chain is built from TRBV6-6 and TRBJ2-5, with TRBD1 matching over 7 bases. This CDR3 has 14 amino acids. Looked up from germline, CDR1 is MNHNY and CDR2 is SVGAGI (reference sequence). V gave up 5 bases and J gave up 11 bases; unmatched junction bases: 14. Here the CDR3 reads CASSQDRVEGEQYF. The CDR3 DNA sequence: TGTGCCAGCAGTCAAGACAGGGTTGAGGGGGAGCAGTACTTC.

This clonotype was counted between two and nine times. This sequence may be a read error, since a much larger clone differs from it by one base. The rearrangement links TRBV28 to TRBJ2-4; 8 nucleotides align to TRBD1. The better agreement between TRBJ2-7 and the DNA end casts doubt on the J call. The CDR3 is made up of 17 amino acids. Germline loops: CDR1 MDHEN, CDR2 SYDVKM. The CDR3 is CASSSHHTGTGTHEQYF. The CDR3 coding sequence is TGTGCCAGCAGTTCCCATCACACCGGGACAGGAACGCACGAGCAGTACTTC.